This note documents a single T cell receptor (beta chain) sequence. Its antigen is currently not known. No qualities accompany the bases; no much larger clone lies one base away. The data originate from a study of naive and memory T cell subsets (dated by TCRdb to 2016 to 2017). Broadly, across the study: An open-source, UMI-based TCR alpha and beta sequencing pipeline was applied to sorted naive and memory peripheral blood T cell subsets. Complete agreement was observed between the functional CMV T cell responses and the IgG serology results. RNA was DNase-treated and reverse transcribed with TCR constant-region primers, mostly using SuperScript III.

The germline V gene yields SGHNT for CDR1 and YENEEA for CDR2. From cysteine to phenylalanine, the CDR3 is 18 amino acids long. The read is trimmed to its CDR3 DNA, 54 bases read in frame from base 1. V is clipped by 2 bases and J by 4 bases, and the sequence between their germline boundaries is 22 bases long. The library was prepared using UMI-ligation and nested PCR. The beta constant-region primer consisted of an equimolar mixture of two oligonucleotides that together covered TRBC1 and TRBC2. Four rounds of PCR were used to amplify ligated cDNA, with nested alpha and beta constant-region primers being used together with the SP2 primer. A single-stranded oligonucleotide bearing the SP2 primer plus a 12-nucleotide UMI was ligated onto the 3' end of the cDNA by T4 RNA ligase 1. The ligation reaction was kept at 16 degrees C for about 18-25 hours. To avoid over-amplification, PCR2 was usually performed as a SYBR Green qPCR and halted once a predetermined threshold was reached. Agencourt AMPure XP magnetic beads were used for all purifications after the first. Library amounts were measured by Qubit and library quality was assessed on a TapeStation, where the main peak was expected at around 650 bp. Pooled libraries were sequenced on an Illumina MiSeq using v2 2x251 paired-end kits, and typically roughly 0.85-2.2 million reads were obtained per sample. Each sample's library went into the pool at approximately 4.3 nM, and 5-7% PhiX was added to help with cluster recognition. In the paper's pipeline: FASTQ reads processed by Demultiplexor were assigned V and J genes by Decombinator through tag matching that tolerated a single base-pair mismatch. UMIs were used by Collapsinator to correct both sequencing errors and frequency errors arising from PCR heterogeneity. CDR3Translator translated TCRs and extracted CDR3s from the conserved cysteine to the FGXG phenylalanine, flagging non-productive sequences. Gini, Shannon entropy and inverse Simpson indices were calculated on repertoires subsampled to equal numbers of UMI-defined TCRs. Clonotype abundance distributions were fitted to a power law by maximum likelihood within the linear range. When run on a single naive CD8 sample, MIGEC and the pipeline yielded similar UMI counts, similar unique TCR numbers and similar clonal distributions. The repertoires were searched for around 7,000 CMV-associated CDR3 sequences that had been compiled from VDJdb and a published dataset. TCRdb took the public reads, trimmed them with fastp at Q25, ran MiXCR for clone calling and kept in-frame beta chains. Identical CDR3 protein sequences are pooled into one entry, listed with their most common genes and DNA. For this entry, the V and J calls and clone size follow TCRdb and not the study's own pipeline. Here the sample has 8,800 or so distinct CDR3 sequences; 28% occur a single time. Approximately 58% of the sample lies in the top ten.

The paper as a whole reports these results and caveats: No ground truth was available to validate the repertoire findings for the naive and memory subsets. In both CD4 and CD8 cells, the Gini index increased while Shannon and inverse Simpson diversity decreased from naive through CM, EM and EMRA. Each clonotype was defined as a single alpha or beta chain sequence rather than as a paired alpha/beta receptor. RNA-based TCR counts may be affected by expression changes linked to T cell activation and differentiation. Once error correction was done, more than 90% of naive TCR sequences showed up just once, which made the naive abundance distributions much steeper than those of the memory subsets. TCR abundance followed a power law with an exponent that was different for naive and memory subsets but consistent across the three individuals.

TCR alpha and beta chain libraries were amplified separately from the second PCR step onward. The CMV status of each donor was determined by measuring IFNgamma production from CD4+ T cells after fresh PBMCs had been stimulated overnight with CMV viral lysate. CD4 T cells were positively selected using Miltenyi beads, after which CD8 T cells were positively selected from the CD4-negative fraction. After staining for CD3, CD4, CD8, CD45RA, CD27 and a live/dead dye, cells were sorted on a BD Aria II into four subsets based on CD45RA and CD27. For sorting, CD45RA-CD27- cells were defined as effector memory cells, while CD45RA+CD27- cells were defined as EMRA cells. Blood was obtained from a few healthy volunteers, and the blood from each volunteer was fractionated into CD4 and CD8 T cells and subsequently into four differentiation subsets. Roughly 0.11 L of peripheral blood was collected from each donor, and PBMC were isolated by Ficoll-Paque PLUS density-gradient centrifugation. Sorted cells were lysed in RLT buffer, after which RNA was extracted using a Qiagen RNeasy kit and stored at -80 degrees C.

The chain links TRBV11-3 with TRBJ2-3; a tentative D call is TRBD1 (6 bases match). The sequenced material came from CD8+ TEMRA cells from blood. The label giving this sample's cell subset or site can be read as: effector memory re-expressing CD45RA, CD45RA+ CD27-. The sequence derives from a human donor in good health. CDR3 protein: CASSLTYPTGRVPDTQYF. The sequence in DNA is TGTGCCAGCAGCTTAACTTACCCAACAGGGAGAGTCCCAGATACGCAGTATTTT. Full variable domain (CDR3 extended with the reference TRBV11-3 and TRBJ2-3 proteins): EAGVVQSPRYKIIEKKQPVAFWCNPISGHNTLYWYLQNLGQGPELLIRYENEEAVDDSQLPKDRFSAERLKGVDSTLKIQPAELGDSAVYLCASSLTYPTGRVPDTQYFGPGTRLTVL.